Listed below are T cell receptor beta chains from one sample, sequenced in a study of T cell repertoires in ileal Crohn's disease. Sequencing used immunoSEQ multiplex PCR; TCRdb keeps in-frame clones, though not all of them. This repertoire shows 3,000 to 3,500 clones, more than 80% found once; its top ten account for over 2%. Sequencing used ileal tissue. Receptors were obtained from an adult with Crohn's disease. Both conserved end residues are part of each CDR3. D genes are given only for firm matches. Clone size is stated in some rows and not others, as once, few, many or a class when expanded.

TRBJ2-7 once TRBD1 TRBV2 CASRWQQGGFYEQYF TGTGCCAGCAGATGGCAACAGGGGGGATTCTACGAGCAGTACTTC
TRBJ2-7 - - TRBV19 CASSSNPSYEQYF TGTGCCAGTAGTTCAAACCCTTCCTACGAGCAGTACTTC
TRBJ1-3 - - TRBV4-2 CASRQGGGSGNTIYF TGTGCCAGCAGGCAAGGCGGAGGCTCTGGAAACACCATATATTTT
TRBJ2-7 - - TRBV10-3 CAISEPQGFRYEQYF TGTGCCATCAGTGAGCCACAGGGCTTCCGGTACGAGCAGTACTTC
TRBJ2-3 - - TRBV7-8 CASSPEYGTDTQYF TGTGCCAGCAGCCCAGAATATGGGACAGATACGCAGTATTTT
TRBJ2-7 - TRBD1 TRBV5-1 CASTGTGGREQYF TGCGCCAGCACCGGGACAGGGGGGCGCGAGCAGTACTTC
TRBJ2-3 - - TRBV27 CASSWGASTDTQYF TGTGCCAGCAGTTGGGGGGCTAGCACAGATACGCAGTATTTT
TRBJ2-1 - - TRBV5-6 CASSADWSSYNEQFF TGTGCCAGCAGCGCCGACTGGAGCTCCTACAATGAGCAGTTCTTC
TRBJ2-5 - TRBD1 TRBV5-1 CASRGTGFGETQYF TGCGCCAGTAGAGGGACAGGGTTTGGAGAGACCCAGTACTTC
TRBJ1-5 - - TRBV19 CASIGRGYSNQPQHF TGTGCCAGTATCGGTAGGGGGTATAGCAATCAGCCCCAGCATTTT
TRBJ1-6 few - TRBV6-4 CASSATYGSPLHF TGTGCCAGCAGCGCGACATACGGGTCACCCCTCCACTTT
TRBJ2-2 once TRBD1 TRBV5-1 CASSLEQGVNTGELFF TGCGCCAGCAGCTTAGAACAGGGGGTGAACACCGGGGAGCTGTTTTTT
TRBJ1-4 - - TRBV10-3 CAISVTRGPNEKLFF TGTGCCATCAGTGTAACCAGGGGCCCAAATGAAAAACTGTTTTTT
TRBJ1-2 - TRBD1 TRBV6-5 CASSYLKQGTDGYTF TGTGCCAGCAGTTACTTGAAACAGGGGACTGATGGCTACACCTTC
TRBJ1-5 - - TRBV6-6 CASTWGNQPQHF TGTGCCAGCACATGGGGGAATCAGCCCCAGCATTTT
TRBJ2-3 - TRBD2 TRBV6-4 CASSGLAGGTDTQYF TGTGCCAGCAGTGGACTAGCGGGAGGCACAGATACGCAGTATTTT
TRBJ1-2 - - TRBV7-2 CASSFTGTKRGYTF TGTGCCAGCAGCTTTACCGGGACCAAACGCGGCTACACCTTC
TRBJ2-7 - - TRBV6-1 CASRKVHEQYF TGTGCCAGCAGAAAAGTCCACGAGCAGTACTTC
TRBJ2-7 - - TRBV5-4 CASSGGLYEQYF TGTGCCAGCAGCGGGGGGCTCTACGAGCAGTACTTC
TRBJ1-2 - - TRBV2 CASSGGPQRGYTF TGTGCCAGCAGTGGAGGGCCCCAGAGAGGCTACACCTTC
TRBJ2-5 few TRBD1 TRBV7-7 CASSFGTGVQETQYF TGTGCTAGCAGCTTCGGGACAGGGGTCCAAGAGACCCAGTACTTC
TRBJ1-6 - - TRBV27 CASSQRRGANSPLHF TGTGCCAGCAGTCAACGGAGGGGAGCGAATTCACCCCTCCACTTT
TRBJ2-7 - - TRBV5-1 CASRGGREQYF TGCGCCAGTAGGGGGGGGCGCGAGCAGTACTTC
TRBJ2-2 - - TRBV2 CASSTVGAGPGELFF TGTGCCAGCAGTACCGTGGGGGCAGGTCCGGGGGAGCTGTTTTTT
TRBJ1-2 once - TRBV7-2 CASSLVGGVSYGYTF TGTGCCAGCAGCTTAGTTGGAGGAGTATCCTATGGCTACACCTTC
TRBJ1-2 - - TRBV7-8 CASSAFNYGYTF TGTGCCAGCAGCGCATTTAACTATGGCTACACCTTC
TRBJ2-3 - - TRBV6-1 CASSEPPDTQYF TGTGCCAGCAGTGAACCCCCAGATACGCAGTATTTT
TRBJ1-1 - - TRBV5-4 CASSLDPGSTEAFF TGTGCCAGCAGCTTGGATCCAGGCTCTACTGAAGCTTTCTTT
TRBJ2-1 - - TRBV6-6 CALGAWGYNEQFF TGTGCCCTGGGGGCCTGGGGTTACAATGAGCAGTTCTTC
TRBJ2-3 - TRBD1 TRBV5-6 CASSFGTGWTDTQYF TGTGCCAGCAGCTTCGGGACAGGGTGGACAGATACGCAGTATTTT
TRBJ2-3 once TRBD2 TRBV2 CAIQAGVRRVTDTQYF TGTGCCATCCAGGCGGGGGTCAGGAGGGTGACAGATACGCAGTATTTT
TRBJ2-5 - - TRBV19 CATGPQETQYF TGTGCCACCGGACCACAAGAGACCCAGTACTTC
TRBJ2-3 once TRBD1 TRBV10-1 CASSGQGSDTQYF TGCGCCAGCAGTGGACAGGGGTCAGATACGCAGTATTTT
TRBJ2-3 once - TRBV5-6 CASSLLSRGDTQYF TGTGCCAGCAGCTTGTTAAGCCGAGGCGATACGCAGTATTTT
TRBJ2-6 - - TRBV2 CAGRTRNRGDGNSGANVLTF TGTGCCGGACGTACCCGCAACCGGGGAGACGGCAACTCTGGGGCCAACGTCCTGACTTTC
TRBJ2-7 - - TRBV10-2 CASSVGGNYEQYF TGCGCCAGCAGTGTGGGGGGTAACTACGAGCAGTACTTC
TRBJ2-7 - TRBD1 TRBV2 CASSEEGADGQYF TGTGCCAGCAGTGAAGAGGGGGCGGATGGGCAGTACTTC
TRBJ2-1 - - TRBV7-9 CASSLGWGTGQFF TGTGCCAGCAGCTTAGGTTGGGGGACCGGTCAGTTCTTC
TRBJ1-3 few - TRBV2 CASSATDNSGNTIYF TGTGCCAGCAGTGCCACTGACAATTCAGGAAACACCATATATTTT
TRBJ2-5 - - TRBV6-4 CASIEWPCETQYF TGTGCCAGCATAGAGTGGCCGTGCGAGACCCAGTACTTC
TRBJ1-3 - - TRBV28 CASSLPGAYSGNTIYF TGTGCCAGCAGTTTACCCGGGGCTTACTCTGGAAACACCATATATTTT
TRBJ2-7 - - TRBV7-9 CASSLGMRDEQYF TGTGCCAGCAGCTTAGGGATGAGGGACGAGCAGTACTTC
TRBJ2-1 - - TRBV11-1 CASSMTGTPGQFF TGTGCCAGCAGCATGACCGGGACTCCTGGGCAGTTCTTC
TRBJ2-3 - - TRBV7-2 CASSLVFGGYTDTQYF TGTGCCAGCAGCTTAGTGTTCGGGGGATACACAGATACGCAGTATTTT
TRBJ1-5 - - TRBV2 CASSATGGQPQHF TGTGCCAGCAGCGCCACGGGAGGCCAGCCCCAGCATTTT
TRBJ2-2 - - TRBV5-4 CASSPIGGAGELFF TGTGCCAGCAGCCCGATCGGGGGTGCCGGGGAGCTGTTTTTT
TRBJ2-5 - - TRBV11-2 CASSLDSHLTSFGKETQYF TGTGCCAGCAGCTTAGATTCCCACTTGACTAGTTTTGGGAAAGAGACCCAGTACTTC
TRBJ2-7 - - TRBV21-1 CASKGTSGRIFPSYEQYF TGTGCCAGCAAGGGTACTAGCGGGCGAATTTTTCCCTCCTACGAGCAGTACTTC